The 28 T cell receptor beta chains below come from one sample, sequenced in a study of T cells in Graves' hyperthyroidism and ophthalmopathy. TCR beta CDR3 regions were amplified from RNA transcripts. TCR CDR3 underwent first-round RT-PCR with the HTBI primer set. TCRdb fed the multiplex PCR reads into MiXCR, producing one record per CDR3 protein. The profile covers under 650,000 distinct CDR3 sequences, with under 20% appearing a single time and around 3.9% taken by the ten largest. Sequencing was done on a sample of blood. The receptors come from a woman aged 30 to 39 with Graves' hyperthyroidism.

This clonotype was picked up a small number of times. V and J are TRBV7-2 and TRBJ1-2, with 7 bases fitting TRBD1. Losses at the gene ends were 5 bases for V and 6 bases for J; bases not matched to a gene: 3. The CDR3 contains 12 residues. Germline assignment: CDR1 SGHTA and CDR2 FQGNSA. Here the CDR3 DNA reads TGTGCCAGCAGCACCAGGGGGGATGGCTACACCTTC. Translation: CASSTRGDGYTF.

This clonotype was seen many times. This sequence joins TRBV6-2 or TRBV6-3 and TRBJ2-5; TRBD2 aligns across 13 bases. This CDR3 spans 19 amino acids. Looked up from germline, CDR1 is MNHEY and CDR2 is SVGEGT. Losses at the gene ends were 0 bases for V and 1 base for J; bases not matched to a gene: 8. As DNA, the CDR3 is TGTGCCAGCAGTTACTCGAAGTCGGGACTAGCGGGAATCCAAGAGACCCAGTACTTC. It specifies CASSYSKSGLAGIQETQYF.

This clonotype was seen many times. V gene TRBV7-8 combines with J gene TRBJ2-5, with D possibly being TRBD2 (5 bases). The CDR3 has 13 amino acids. The V gene's germline CDR1 is SGHVS and CDR2 FQNEAQ. V was pared by 4 bases and J by 5 bases, with 11 bases between. In nucleotides, the CDR3 is TGTGCCAGCAGCTCTGGGAGTCGGGAGACCCAGTACTTC. Protein product: CASSSGSRETQYF.

This clonotype was seen many times. This rearrangement joins TRBV3-1 to TRBJ2-2; 8 bases are shared with TRBD1. Germline V gene lookup returns CDR1 LGHDT and CDR2 YNNKEL (reference sequence). The CDR3 spans 15 residues. V was pared by 5 bases and J by 3 bases, with 5 bases of the junction left unmatched. The CDR3 DNA reads TGTGCCAGCAGCGTCCGGGACAGGCACACCGGGGAGCTGTTTTTT. This gives the protein CASSVRDRHTGELFF.

This clonotype was detected many times. This chain links TRBV28 with TRBJ2-7, with D possibly matching TRBD1 (5 bases). The CDR3 consists of 14 residues. V was shortened by 3 bases and J by 5 bases, with 14 bases between the two germline ends. Germline CDR1 and CDR2: MDHEN and SYDVKM. CDR3 residues: CASSFRGQLNEQYF. The CDR3 nucleotides are TGTGCCAGCAGTTTCCGAGGACAACTCAACGAGCAGTACTTC. The full variable domain, with the rest looked up from reference TRBV28 and TRBJ2-7, is DVKVTQSSRYLVKRTGEKVFLECVQDMDHENMFWYRQDPGLGLRLIYFSYDVKMKEKGDIPEGYSVSREKKERFSLILESASTNQTSMYLCASSFRGQLNEQYFGPGTRLTVT.

On this clonotype: A read error is possible here, since a much larger clone lies one base away. V usage is TRBV28 and J usage is TRBJ2-7, with a weak D call TRBD1 (5 bases). Germline loops: CDR1 MDHEN, CDR2 SYDVKM. This CDR3 is built from 13 residues. V was clipped by 11 bases and J by 0 bases, with 14 bases between them. The CDR3 nucleotides read TGTGCCTGCTATGGGGCGAGCTCCTACGAGCAGTACTTC. It is translated as CACYGASSYEQYF.

This sequence joins TRBV20-1 and TRBJ1-2; D gene ambiguous. The germline gives CDR1 DFQATT, CDR2 SNEGSKA (reference sequence). The CDR3 has 12 residues. Between the trimmed V and J ends, which lost 5 bases and 1 base, there was a span of 8 bases. The CDR3 spells CSAFTLNYGYTF. DNA for the CDR3: TGCAGTGCTTTTACTCTTAACTATGGCTACACCTTC.

Only a few counts were recorded for this clonotype. The chain uses TRBV3-1 and TRBJ2-3; tentatively, D is TRBD2 (6 bases). Germline values: CDR1 LGHDT, CDR2 YNNKEL (reference sequence). With 3 bases removed from V and 2 bases from J, the gap between germline ends came to 9 bases. The CDR3 spans 14 residues. The CDR3 is CASSHGGNTDTQYF. The CDR3 nucleotides read TGTGCCAGCAGCCACGGGGGAAACACAGATACGCAGTATTTT.

As concerns this clonotype: A read error may be the cause here, since a much bigger clone is one base away. The chain combines TRBV7-2 with TRBJ2-1; TRBD1 matches at 8 bases. This CDR3 is built from 14 residues. The trim removed 11 bases at V and 7 bases at J, leaving 13 bases unmatched. The germline V gene encodes CDR1 SGHTA and CDR2 FQGNSA. The CDR3 DNA sequence: TGTGCCGGCACCGACAGGGGAGGATGGAATGAGCAGTTCTTC. Translated: CAGTDRGGWNEQFF.

This clonotype showed up just a few times. The rearrangement joins TRBV7-9 to TRBJ1-3, with D uncertain. The length of the CDR3 is 11 residues. From germline, CDR1 is SEHNR and CDR2 FQNEAQ (reference sequence). V gave up 3 bases and J gave up 8 bases, with 5 bases separating them. This chain's CDR3 is CASSLYDTIYF. The CDR3 bases are TGTGCCAGCAGCTTGTATGACACCATATATTTT.

This sequence joins TRBV2 and TRBJ2-7; no clear D gene. CDR3 size: 12 residues. Deletions cut 11 bases from V and 0 bases from J, with 11 bases between. The germline gives CDR1 SNHLY, CDR2 FYNNEI. The CDR3 DNA reads as TGTGCCGTCCGCCTGAGCTCCTACGAGCAGTACTTC. It specifies CAVRLSSYEQYF.

V is TRBV25-1 and J is TRBJ2-2; tentatively, D is TRBD1 (6 bases). This CDR3 contains 16 residues. Germline loops: CDR1 MGHDK, CDR2 SYGVNS. V shed 0 bases and J shed 2 bases, with 10 bases lying between them. The CDR3 reads CASSEYGRGNTGELFF. CDR3 bases: TGTGCCAGCAGTGAATATGGCAGGGGTAACACCGGGGAGCTGTTTTTT.

This clonotype was detected ten times or more. This sequence joins TRBV10-3 and TRBJ2-5, with D uncertain. The CDR3 runs to 15 residues. Germline lookup yields CDR1 ENHRY and CDR2 SYGVKD. The V end lost 10 bases, the J end lost 1 base, and 19 bases lay between the germline ends. The CDR3 protein is CATAPQSNVQETQYF. The CDR3 DNA reads TGTGCCACCGCGCCCCAGTCTAACGTCCAAGAGACCCAGTACTTC.

The chain couples TRBV2 to TRBJ2-5; 14 bases map to TRBD2. Germline CDR1 is SNHLY and CDR2 is FYNNEI. This CDR3 contains 14 residues. The trim removed 7 bases at V and 9 bases at J, leaving 7 bases unmatched. CDR3 protein: CASTRTSGRLSQYF. Here the CDR3 DNA reads TGTGCCAGCACAAGGACTAGCGGGAGGCTTTCCCAGTACTTC.

This clonotype was observed a few times. The chain uses TRBV6-2 or TRBV6-3 and TRBJ2-5; 14 nucleotides match TRBD2. This CDR3 has 17 amino acids. V shed 6 bases, J shed 5 bases, and the junction held 11 bases outside the gene matches. The germline V gene encodes CDR1 MNHEY and CDR2 SVGEGT. The CDR3 DNA is TGTGCCAGCAGGCAAAGACTAGCGGGAGGGCAGGTTGAGACCCAGTACTTC. Translated: CASRQRLAGGQVETQYF.

The chain carries TRBV4-1 and TRBJ2-1, with 8 bases lining up with TRBD2. The CDR3 consists of 19 residues. The germline CDR1 and CDR2 sequences are MGHRA and YSYEKL. J lost 3 bases, V lost 1 base, and 14 bases had no gene match. The CDR3 nucleotides are TGCGCCAGCAGCCAAGTGCCAGCGGGAGCTAGGAGCTGCTACAATGAGCAGTTCTTC. Translated, it gives CASSQVPAGARSCYNEQFF.

This clonotype has only a few counts. The chain employs TRBV7-2 and TRBJ2-5; D possibly corresponds to TRBD1 (6 bases). Germline-derived CDR1 and CDR2 are SGHTA and FQGNSA. This CDR3 region has 14 residues. The V end lost 2 bases, the J end lost 2 bases, and 9 bases lay between the germline ends. CDR3 loop: CASSLMQGQETQYF. CDR3 nucleotides: TGTGCCAGCAGCTTAATGCAGGGGCAAGAGACCCAGTACTTC.

This clonotype was detected a few times. J is TRBJ1-2 and V is TRBV4-1; D is perhaps TRBD1 (5 bases). The V end lost 6 bases, the J end lost 7 bases, and 6 bases lay between the germline ends. This CDR3 has 10 residues. Germline V gene lookup returns CDR1 MGHRA and CDR2 YSYEKL. The CDR3 here is CASRRGGYTF. The CDR3 DNA sequence: TGCGCCAGCAGAAGGGGTGGCTACACCTTC.

This clonotype showed up many times. This chain connects TRBV18 to TRBJ1-2, with D perhaps matching TRBD1 (5 bases). Germline values: CDR1 KGHSH, CDR2 LQKENI. The germline V and J ends were trimmed by 3 bases and 3 bases, with 8 bases remaining between them. The length of the CDR3 is 13 residues. In DNA form, the CDR3 reads TGTGCCAGCTCACCGGGGGGTCACTATGGCTACACCTTC. The encoded protein is CASSPGGHYGYTF.

There are many counts of this clonotype. J is TRBJ1-1 and V is TRBV5-1; D remains ambiguous. This CDR3 comprises 13 residues. The germline V gene encodes CDR1 SGHRS and CDR2 YFSETQ. Trimming pared 4 bases from V and 2 bases from J, leaving 9 bases between. This CDR3 is CASSEQDNTEAFF. The CDR3 DNA follows: TGCGCCAGCAGCGAGCAGGATAACACTGAAGCTTTCTTT.

This clonotype was seen a single time. The chain has TRBV18 and TRBJ2-1, with TRBD1 as a possible D gene (5 bases). The CDR3 contains 16 residues. V lost 1 base and J 5 bases, leaving 15 bases between the germline ends. Germline V gives CDR1 KGHSH, CDR2 LQKENI. Written as DNA, the CDR3 is TGTGCCAGCTCACCACTTCAGGCAGGGCTAGACAATGAGCAGTTCTTC. Residues: CASSPLQAGLDNEQFF.

Only a few counts were recorded for this clonotype. J is TRBJ1-6 and V is TRBV7-8; D is undetermined. The germline gives CDR1 SGHVS, CDR2 FQNEAQ. V was cut by 5 bases and J by 0 bases, with 8 bases left in between. CDR3 length: 15 residues. The CDR3, as DNA: TGTGCCAGCAGCCGCCGGGACTCCTATAATTCACCCCTCCACTTT. It encodes CASSRRDSYNSPLHF.

A note on this clonotype: The junction departs from germline at one end; a sequencing error may be responsible. V and J are TRBV6-1 and TRBJ2-3; possibly TRBD2 for D (5 bases). Germline V gives CDR1 MNHNS, CDR2 SASEGT. CDR3 length: 16 amino acids. In DNA form, the CDR3 reads TGTGTCAGCAGTGTGACTCGAGACTACTTCACAGATACGCAGTATTTT. Encoded protein: CVSSVTRDYFTDTQYF.

This clonotype was observed a few times. This chain links TRBV13 with TRBJ2-3; weak D call: TRBD2 (6 bases). The CDR3 runs to 19 residues. Deletions cut 5 bases from V and 3 bases from J, with 27 bases between. Germline lookup yields CDR1 PRHDT and CDR2 FYEKMQ (reference sequence). CDR3 loop: CASSVLRRGHLRKTDTQYF. DNA of the CDR3: TGTGCCAGCAGCGTACTAAGGAGGGGCCACCTCAGGAAGACAGATACGCAGTATTTT.

The J gene is TRBJ2-7, the V gene TRBV18; TRBD1 aligns across 8 bases. The CDR3 contains 14 residues. The trim removed 2 bases at V and 4 bases at J, leaving 4 bases unmatched. Per germline, CDR1 KGHSH and CDR2 LQKENI. This CDR3 reads CASSPVTGGYEQYF. In DNA, the CDR3 is TGTGCCAGCTCACCAGTTACAGGGGGGTACGAGCAGTACTTC.

At least ten counts were recorded for this clonotype. This chain links TRBV6-9 with TRBJ2-2; D is undetermined. CDR1 and CDR2 (germline): MNHGY, SVAAGI. This CDR3 spans 13 amino acids. V was clipped by 2 bases and J by 0 bases, with 1 base between them. CDR3: CASSYTNTGELFF. The CDR3 nucleotides read TGTGCCAGCAGTTATACGAACACCGGGGAGCTGTTTTTT.

The V and J genes are TRBV7-9 and TRBJ2-5, with TRBD2 matching 14 bases. Losses at the gene ends were 6 bases for V and 3 bases for J; bases not matched to a gene: 9. In germline, CDR1 is SEHNR, CDR2 FQNEAQ (reference sequence). The CDR3 runs 17 residues. The CDR3 DNA follows: TGTGCCAGCAGATCGGGACTAGCGGGAGAATGGGAAGAGACCCAGTACTTC. Its protein is CASRSGLAGEWEETQYF.

This clonotype was seen repeatedly, ten times or more. The chain recombines TRBV30 with TRBJ1-5; tentatively, D is TRBD1 (5 bases). V shed 1 base and J shed 5 bases, with 15 bases lying between them. The CDR3 contains 15 residues. The germline CDR1 and CDR2 sequences are GTSNPN and SVGIG (reference sequence). The CDR3 sequence is CAWSGGLGPYQPQHF. CDR3 coding DNA: TGTGCCTGGAGTGGGGGACTTGGACCCTATCAGCCCCAGCATTTT.